Each of the 23 T cell receptor beta chains below was sequenced from the same sample in a study of beta chain features in type 1 diabetes. Expressed TCRB transcripts were sequenced after all isolated RNA was converted to cDNA. Sequencing used immunoSEQ multiplex PCR; TCRdb keeps in-frame clones, though not all of them. This table has roughly 500,000 clones, roughly 11% appearing once. Source material: naive CD4+ T cells from blood. Receptors were obtained from a woman in her late teens or twenties in good health.

This clone was found a few times. The chain has TRBV15 and TRBJ2-3; maybe TRBD1 (6 bases). Germline assignment: CDR1 LNHNV and CDR2 YYDKDF (reference sequence). V dropped 2 bases and J dropped 0 bases, with 12 bases sitting between them. The CDR3 length is 16 residues. CDR3 region: CATSRKQGLSTDTQYF. The DNA for the CDR3 is TGTGCCACCAGCAGAAAACAGGGCTTGAGCACAGATACGCAGTATTTT.

This clone appeared a few times. The sample has other DNA sequences that encode this CDR3 too. The chain is built from TRBV7-9 and TRBJ2-7; D is possibly TRBD1 (6 bases). The V gene lost 0 bases and the J gene lost 1 base, with 7 bases spanning the gap. In germline, CDR1 is SEHNR, CDR2 FQNEAQ (reference sequence). The CDR3 spans 14 residues. The CDR3 sequence is CASSLAGQSYEQYF. As DNA, the CDR3 is TGTGCCAGCAGCTTAGCCGGACAGTCCTACGAGCAGTACTTC.

The table lists this clone with a few counts. The rearrangement uses TRBV7-9 and TRBJ2-3; D possibly corresponds to TRBD1 (5 bases). Deletions cut 1 base from V and 1 base from J, with 9 bases between. In germline, CDR1 is SEHNR, CDR2 FQNEAQ (reference sequence). The CDR3 is 15 residues long. DNA for the CDR3: TGTGCCAGCAGCTTAGGGGGCTTTCGCACAGATACGCAGTATTTT. Protein sequence: CASSLGGFRTDTQYF. The full variable domain, in which reference TRBV7-9 and TRBJ2-3 provide the parts outside the CDR3, is DTGVSQNPRHKITKRGQNVTFRCDPISEHNRLYWYRQTLGQGPEFLTYFQNEAQLEKSRLLSDRFSAERPKGSFSTLEIQRTEQGDSAMYLCASSLGGFRTDTQYFGPGTRLTVL.

This chain connects TRBV6-1 to TRBJ2-7; no definite D call. Trimming removed 4 bases at V and 3 bases at J, with 10 bases between. Germline V lookup: CDR1 MNHNS, CDR2 SASEGT. CDR3 length: 13 amino acids. The CDR3, as DNA: TGTGCCAGCAGTGGGGAAGGCTTCTACGAGCAGTACGTC. Translation: CASSGEGFYEQYV.

This clone was observed a few times. This chain uses TRBV28 with TRBJ2-1, with TRBD1 matching 9 bases. The V and J ends lost 10 bases and 7 bases, in that order; junction bases with no gene match: 11. Germline V gene lookup returns CDR1 MDHEN and CDR2 SYDVKM. The CDR3 spans 14 residues. The CDR3 coding sequence is TGTGCCACCAGGACAGGGGTGTTGGTTAATGAGCAGTTCTTC. It specifies CATRTGVLVNEQFF.

There are a few counts of this clone. The J gene is TRBJ2-7, the V gene TRBV19; D unresolved. The CDR3 is 13 residues long. Germline assignment: CDR1 LNHDA and CDR2 SQIVND (reference sequence). Trimming removed 11 bases from V and 4 bases from J, with 18 bases in between. The CDR3 nucleotides are TGTGCCTGCGGCGCGGCTAATGATTACGAGCAGTACTTC. Amino acids: CACGAANDYEQYF.

This clone has a handful of counts. The rearrangement joins TRBV4-3 to TRBJ1-1; D gene uncertain. In germline, CDR1 is LGHNA, CDR2 YSLEER. V was trimmed by 1 base and J by 11 bases, leaving 14 bases between them. This CDR3 has 13 amino acids. The CDR3 spells CASSQVLEREAFF. The CDR3 bases are TGCGCCAGCAGCCAAGTCTTGGAACGAGAGGCTTTCTTT.

This clone was observed a handful of times. The V gene is TRBV6-5, the J gene TRBJ1-5; 8 nucleotides align to TRBD1. Germline CDR1 reads MNHEY; CDR2 reads SVGAGI. The CDR3 is made up of 13 amino acids. V lost 7 bases and J lost 7; bases outside the gene matches: 6. CDR3 sequence (DNA): TGTGCCAGCAACGACAGGGGAGGACAGCCCCAGCATTTT. This sequence encodes CASNDRGGQPQHF.

The chain is built from TRBV27 and TRBJ2-1; TRBD1 or TRBD2 may be the D gene (7 bases each). V was cut by 5 bases and J by 6 bases, with 14 bases left in between. Per the germline V gene, CDR1 is MNHEY and CDR2 is SMNVEV (reference sequence). CDR3 length equals 14 residues. CDR3 in amino acids: CASSEQGRVNEQFF. The CDR3 DNA is TGTGCCAGCAGTGAACAGGGGAGGGTCAATGAGCAGTTCTTC.

V is TRBV4-3 and J is TRBJ2-1; D gene uncertain. CDR1 and CDR2 from the germline V gene are LGHNA and YSLEER. V was clipped by 4 bases and J by 0 bases, with 7 bases between them. The CDR3 loop spans 14 amino acids. CDR3 sequence (DNA): TGCGCCAGCAGCCCAACTTACTCCTACAATGAGCAGTTCTTC. Amino acids: CASSPTYSYNEQFF.

The V call is TRBV18, the J call TRBJ2-2; D not resolved. The CDR3 length is 12 residues. Germline CDR1 KGHSH, CDR2 LQKENI. V lost 3 bases to trimming and J lost 5 bases, with 4 bases between them. This CDR3 is CASSPFTGELFF. As DNA, the CDR3 is TGTGCCAGCTCACCGTTTACCGGGGAGCTGTTTTTT.

This clone was picked up a small number of times. The CDR3 loop reads CASSLAQGTGANVLTF. CDR3 nucleotide sequence: TGCGCCAGCAGCTTGGCCCAGGGCACTGGGGCCAACGTCCTGACTTTC. This chain connects TRBV5-1 to TRBJ2-6; D is possibly TRBD1 (5 bases). The CDR3 spans 16 residues. Germline CDR1 is SGHRS and CDR2 is YFSETQ. The ends were cut back, 0 bases at V and 2 bases at J, with 9 bases in the middle.

The CDR3 loop reads CASNGQETQYF. The CDR3 nucleotides are TGTGCCAGCAACGGCCAAGAGACCCAGTACTTC. The chain links TRBV11-2 to TRBJ2-5; D uncertain. The V gene lost 7 bases and the J gene lost 1 base, with 4 bases spanning the gap. CDR1 and CDR2 (germline): SGHAT, FQNNGV. The length of the CDR3 is 11 residues.

This chain joins TRBV11-2 and TRBJ2-1; 12 bases are shared with TRBD2. The CDR3 consists of 15 residues. The germline gives CDR1 SGHAT, CDR2 FQNNGV. The CDR3 here is CASSGGVGSYNEQFF. CDR3 nucleotide sequence: TGTGCTTCTAGCGGGGGGGTTGGCTCCTACAATGAGCAGTTCTTC.

This clone showed up just a few times. V and J are TRBV2 and TRBJ1-1; D may be TRBD1 (5 bases). The germline CDR1 and CDR2 sequences are SNHLY and FYNNEI. V lost 3 bases and J lost 10, with 9 bases in between. This CDR3 region has 11 residues. The CDR3, as DNA: TGTGCCAGCAGTGAGCAGGGTCGAGCTTTCTTT. As protein: CASSEQGRAFF.

About this clone: Other DNA sequences from this sample encode an identical CDR3 as well. The V and J genes are TRBV7-9 and TRBJ1-3; D perhaps matches TRBD1 (6 bases). The V end was cut by 1 base, the J end by 1 base, with 8 bases between. This CDR3 comprises 15 residues. Germline-derived CDR1 and CDR2 are SEHNR and FQNEAQ (reference sequence). The DNA for the CDR3 is TGTGCCAGCAGCTTAGGACAGGCGTCTGGAAACACCATATATTTT. Its translation is CASSLGQASGNTIYF.

This clone has just a few counts. Other DNA sequences in this specimen translate into the identical CDR3. This chain uses TRBV5-4 with TRBJ2-1, with 8 bases aligning to TRBD2. V lost 0 bases to trimming and J lost 0 bases; unmatched junction nucleotides: 2. The germline V gene has CDR1 SGHNT and CDR2 YYREEE (reference sequence). This CDR3 spans 16 amino acids. The CDR3 coding sequence is TGTGCCAGCAGCTTGGGGCTAGCGGGCTCCTACAATGAGCAGTTCTTC. This gives the protein CASSLGLAGSYNEQFF.

In this sample, this clone turned up a few times. The junction departs from the called germline gene at one end, perhaps through a read error. J is TRBJ2-5 and V is TRBV5-1; D is ambiguous. This CDR3 has 12 residues. Germline values: CDR1 SGHRS, CDR2 YFSETQ. CDR3 protein: CASGFGTETQYF. The DNA for the CDR3 is TGCGCCAGCGGCTTTGGTACAGAGACCCAGTACTTC.

V gene TRBV2 combines with J gene TRBJ1-1; TRBD1 matches 8 bases. Germline trimming cut 3 bases from V and 7 bases from J; bases unmatched to any gene: 10. This CDR3 has 15 amino acids. In germline, CDR1 is SNHLY, CDR2 FYNNEI. The CDR3 loop is CASSEEQGVRREAFF. The CDR3 DNA reads TGTGCCAGCAGTGAGGAACAGGGGGTACGCCGTGAAGCTTTCTTT.

The V and J genes are TRBV7-2 and TRBJ2-7; a weak D match, TRBD2 (6 bases). The CDR3 totals 13 residues. Germline V gene data show CDR1 as SGHTA and CDR2 as FQGNSA. V lost 0 bases and J 7 bases, leaving 10 bases between the germline ends. CDR3 amino acids: CASSLAEGGEQYV. The CDR3 coding sequence is TGTGCCAGCAGCTTAGCGGAGGGCGGAGAGCAGTACGTC.

A few counts support this clone. This sequence joins TRBV7-9 and TRBJ2-7; maybe TRBD1 (6 bases). The CDR3 is 12 residues long. Between the trimmed V and J ends, which lost 11 bases and 0 bases, there was a span of 11 bases. The germline V gene has CDR1 SEHNR and CDR2 FQNEAQ (reference sequence). In DNA, the CDR3 is TGTGCCTTGGGGGCGGACTCCTACGAGCAGTACTTC. The encoded protein is CALGADSYEQYF.

The J gene is TRBJ2-5, the V gene TRBV5-1; 10 positions agree with TRBD2. J gave up 1 base and V 0 bases, and 6 bases lay outside the gene matches. Germline V gives CDR1 SGHRS, CDR2 YFSETQ. The CDR3 has 17 residues. CDR3 region: CASSLDLGLAAQETQYF. CDR3 DNA sequence: TGCGCCAGCAGCTTGGACCTAGGACTAGCGGCCCAAGAGACCCAGTACTTC.

This clone was seen more than once but under ten times. The chain joins TRBV7-2 to TRBJ2-7, with D maybe TRBD1 (5 bases). Trimming removed 3 bases from V and 0 bases from J, with 9 bases in between. Germline V gene lookup returns CDR1 SGHTA and CDR2 FQGNSA. The CDR3 loop spans 14 amino acids. This chain's CDR3 is CASSFGHSSYEQYV. In DNA, the CDR3 is TGTGCCAGCAGCTTCGGACATAGCTCCTACGAGCAGTACGTC.